These T cell receptor beta chains were read from a single sample in a study of CD8 T cells in ankylosing spondylitis. Each CDR3 protein gets one entry after TCRdb re-called the 5' RACE reads with MiXCR. The sample includes 100,000 or so distinct CDR3 sequences, 9% of them seen just once. The sequenced material came from blood, either unsorted or a sorted T cell fraction (not recorded which). These receptors came from a male donor with ankylosing spondylitis. The CDR3 runs from the conserved cysteine through the conserved F or W. A D gene is named only where the DNA matches it firmly. Not all rows give a size; the values are once, few, many and, for expanded clones, a class.

clone_size	v_call	d_call	cdr3_length	j_call	cdr3_nt	cdr3_aa
many	TRBV13	NA	15	TRBJ2-2	TGTGCCAGCAGCTTAGAGGGGGAGAACACCGGGGAGCTGTTTTTT	CASSLEGENTGELFF
many	TRBV6-2/TRBV6-3	TRBD2	17	TRBJ2-3	TGTGCCAGCAGTTACCAGAGCGGACTAGCGGGATCAGATACGCAGTATTTT	CASSYQSGLAGSDTQYF
many	TRBV7-9	TRBD1	14	TRBJ1-2	TGTGCCAGCAGTGGGACAGGAACTAACTATGGCTACACCTTC	CASSGTGTNYGYTF
NA	TRBV7-2	NA	15	TRBJ1-4	NA	CASSQTGTREKLFFF
few	TRBV20-1	NA	16	TRBJ2-3	TGCAGTGCTAGAGATCGGGTAGCGAGAGCCCCAGATACGCAGTATTTT	CSARDRVARAPDTQYF
NA	TRBV10-2	NA	15	TRBJ1-6	TGCGCCAGCAGACCTGACAGGCAAAGACATTCACCCCTCCACTTT	CASRPDRQRHSPLHF
NA	TRBV3-1	TRBD2	17	TRBJ2-1	TGTGCCAGCAGCCAAGACCGGACTAGCGGGATGAGGGTTGAGCAGTTCTTC	CASSQDRTSGMRVEQFF
few	TRBV2	TRBD1	16	TRBJ2-6	TGTGCCAGCCTCAGGGGGCTTTCATCTGGGGCCAACGTCCTGACTTTC	CASLRGLSSGANVLTF
NA	TRBV5-6	TRBD1	16	TRBJ2-1	TGTGCCAGCAGCCCGGGACAGGGGGCATTAGGGTTGGAGCAGTTCTTC	CASSPGQGALGLEQFF
NA	TRBV7-9	TRBD2	16	TRBJ2-3	TGTGCCAGCAGCTTAGCGCCGGGACTAGCGACAGATACGCAGTATTTT	CASSLAPGLATDTQYF
once	TRBV7-8	NA	16	TRBJ2-1	TGTGCCAGCAGCTCACTGATCGGTAGCTCCTACAATGAGCAGTTCTTC	CASSSLIGSSYNEQFF